Shown below are 23 T cell receptor beta chains from a single sample sequenced in a study of cytomegalovirus exposure and HLA in healthy donors. The PCR had 60 Vbeta and 13 Jbeta primers. Sequenced by immunoSEQ multiplex PCR; TCRdb stores in-frame clones only, minus some. The repertoire holds 150,000 to 200,000 clones, 75% to 80% seen once, with almost 6.5% in the top ten. The sequencing input was PBMCs. Receptor source: a man aged 35 to 55 in good health and CMV-seropositive.

The genes are TRBV5-5 and TRBJ2-5; D might be TRBD1 (7 bases). The CDR3 has 18 amino acids. V dropped 0 bases and J dropped 4 bases, with 22 bases sitting between them. Looked up from germline, CDR1 is SGHKS and CDR2 is YYEKEE (reference sequence). The chain's CDR3 is CASSLAYPGQSGVETQYF. Written as DNA, the CDR3 is TGTGCCAGCAGCTTGGCTTATCCGGGACAGTCGGGGGTAGAGACCCAGTACTTC.

This sequence joins TRBV28 and TRBJ2-7, with a weak D call TRBD1 (5 bases). This CDR3 comprises 13 residues. The germline CDR1 and CDR2 sequences are MDHEN and SYDVKM. The germline V and J ends were trimmed by 5 bases and 4 bases, with 12 bases remaining between them. The CDR3 here is CASSQGPIYEQYF. CDR3 bases: TGTGCCAGCAGTCAGGGCCCCATATACGAGCAGTACTTC.

This chain links TRBV29-1 with TRBJ2-5; the D gene is possibly TRBD1 (6 bases). The CDR3 spans 12 residues. V gave up 7 bases and J gave up 5 bases, with 14 bases separating them. The germline gives CDR1 SQVTM, CDR2 ANQGSEA. CDR3 loop: CSAVPGVETQYF. The CDR3 region has the DNA TGCAGCGCCGTACCAGGGGTCGAGACCCAGTACTTC.

The rearrangement joins TRBV7-2 to TRBJ1-2; D may be TRBD1 (6 bases). V was shortened by 4 bases and J by 7 bases, with 16 bases between the two germline ends. Looked up from germline, CDR1 is SGHTA and CDR2 is FQGNSA. The CDR3 sequence is 14 residues long. The CDR3 protein is CASSYRDKLGGYTF. The CDR3 nucleotides are TGTGCCAGCAGCTACCGGGACAAACTCGGTGGCTACACCTTC.

This clone was found a few times. The V and J genes are TRBV19 and TRBJ1-5, with 8 positions matching TRBD1. Germline V CDR1 and CDR2: LNHDA, SQIVND (reference sequence). J gave up 1 base and V 4 bases, and 9 bases lay outside the gene matches. The CDR3 has 17 amino acids. As DNA, the CDR3 is TGTGCCAGTAGTAAATTAGACAGGGGTTCGAGCAATCAGCCCCAGCATTTT. As protein: CASSKLDRGSSNQPQHF.

The chain couples TRBV19 to TRBJ2-5; 8 bases align to TRBD1. The J call may be in error: the DNA end matches TRBJ2-7 better. The CDR3 covers 14 residues. Germline values: CDR1 LNHDA, CDR2 SQIVND (reference sequence). The CDR3 protein is CASTPGTGASEQYF. The CDR3 DNA reads TGTGCCAGTACCCCCGGGACAGGTGCAAGCGAGCAGTACTTC.

The J gene is TRBJ2-1, the V gene TRBV19; TRBD1 agrees at 7 bases. Germline V gene sequence: CDR1 LNHDA, CDR2 SQIVND (reference sequence). V gave up 6 bases and J gave up 0 bases; unmatched junction bases: 5. The CDR3 has 15 amino acids. The CDR3 here is CASRPGTASYNEQFF. In nucleotides, the CDR3 is TGTGCCAGTAGGCCCGGGACAGCCTCCTACAATGAGCAGTTCTTC. Full variable domain (rest looked up from reference TRBV19 and TRBJ2-1): DGGITQSPKYLFRKEGQNVTLSCEQNLNHDAMYWYRQDPGQGLRLIYYSQIVNDFQKGDIAEGYSVSREKKESFPLTVTSAQKNPTAFYLCASRPGTASYNEQFFGPGTRLTVL.

This clone was recorded only once. The rearrangement links TRBV27 to TRBJ2-1; TRBD1 is a possible D gene (6 bases). Trimming stripped 6 bases from V and 3 bases from J, with 18 bases between. CDR1 and CDR2 (germline): MNHEY, SMNVEV (reference sequence). The CDR3 totals 16 residues. Here the CDR3 reads CASRPLGTSNYNEQFF. CDR3 nucleotide sequence: TGTGCCAGCAGACCCCTTGGGACAAGTAACTACAATGAGCAGTTCTTC.

The genes are TRBV13 and TRBJ1-3; possible D gene TRBD1, 6 bases. V dropped 0 bases and J dropped 0 bases, with 18 bases sitting between them. Germline V gene lookup returns CDR1 PRHDT and CDR2 FYEKMQ (reference sequence). The CDR3 is 19 residues long. The chain's CDR3 is CASSLGGTPTGSSGNTIYF. In nucleotides, the CDR3 is TGTGCCAGCAGCTTAGGGGGAACCCCGACAGGATCCTCTGGAAACACCATATATTTT. Together with reference TRBV13 and TRBJ1-3, the CDR3 gives the full variable domain: AAGVIQSPRHLIKEKRETATLKCYPIPRHDTVYWYQQGPGQDPQFLISFYEKMQSDKGSIPDRFSAQQFSDYHSELNMSSLELGDSALYFCASSLGGTPTGSSGNTIYFGEGSWLTVV.

This chain's CDR3 is CASSLEPTGNEQFF. CDR3 nucleotide sequence: TGTGCCAGCAGCTTAGAGCCAACCGGGAATGAGCAGTTCTTC. This rearrangement joins TRBV7-2 to TRBJ2-1, with D unclear. V was trimmed by 1 base and J by 7 bases, leaving 11 bases between them. Germline CDR1 SGHTA, CDR2 FQGNSA. The CDR3 consists of 14 residues. Combining the CDR3 with reference TRBV7-2 and TRBJ2-1 gives the whole variable domain GAGVSQSPSNKVTEKGKDVELRCDPISGHTALYWYRQSLGQGLEFLIYFQGNSAPDKSGLPSDRFSAERTGGSVSTLTIQRTQQEDSAVYLCASSLEPTGNEQFFGPGTRLTVL.

This clone showed up just a few times. Other nucleotide sequences in the sample specify the same CDR3. The V and J genes are TRBV6-1 and TRBJ1-5, with TRBD1 as a possible D gene (5 bases). V was shortened by 4 bases and J by 3 bases, with 10 bases between the two germline ends. In germline, CDR1 is MNHNS, CDR2 SASEGT. This CDR3 region has 14 residues. The CDR3 DNA is TGTGCCAGCAGTGTGCAAGGGGACAATCAGCCCCAGCATTTT. The encoded protein is CASSVQGDNQPQHF.

This sequence joins TRBV18 and TRBJ1-1; perhaps TRBD1 as D (6 bases). The V gene lost 6 bases and the J gene lost 7 bases, with 15 bases spanning the gap. Germline V gene sequence: CDR1 KGHSH, CDR2 LQKENI. The CDR3 runs to 13 residues. CDR3 in DNA: TGTGCCAGCTCCCAGACAGGCCCCTTTGAAGCTTTCTTT. Translated: CASSQTGPFEAFF.

The rearrangement uses TRBV11-2 and TRBJ2-3, with 8 nucleotides matching TRBD2. The length of the CDR3 is 16 residues. Unmatched junction bases numbered 7, after V lost 1 base and J lost 4 bases. Per the germline V gene, CDR1 is SGHAT and CDR2 is FQNNGV. CDR3 in amino acids: CASSLVGRGFADTQYF. The CDR3 bases are TGTGCCAGCAGCTTAGTCGGGAGGGGATTTGCAGATACGCAGTATTTT.

Of note for this clone: Germline and junction disagree at one end, which may indicate a read error. The V gene is TRBV18, the J gene TRBJ2-4; a possible D gene is TRBD2 (6 bases). The CDR3 covers 15 residues. Germline values: CDR1 KGHSH, CDR2 LQKENI. The CDR3 protein is CASSPAGLAKNSQYF. The DNA of the CDR3 is TGTGCCAGCTCACCCGCGGGGCTAGCCAAAAACAGTCAGTACTTC.

The rearrangement joins TRBV7-3 to TRBJ2-1; the match to TRBD2 covers 9 bases. The CDR3 has 15 amino acids. V shed 4 bases, J shed 4 bases, and the junction held 5 bases outside the gene matches. From germline, CDR1 is SGHTA and CDR2 FQGTGA. CDR3 sequence reads: CASSSATSGYNEQFF. CDR3 nucleotides: TGTGCCAGCAGCTCTGCAACTAGCGGGTACAATGAGCAGTTCTTC.

This chain joins TRBV6-5 and TRBJ2-7, with 10 bases lining up with TRBD2. V lost 5 bases and J lost 3; bases outside the gene matches: 4. The CDR3 has 14 amino acids. In germline, CDR1 is MNHEY, CDR2 SVGAGI. Here the CDR3 DNA reads TGTGCCAGCAGTCAAACTAGCGGGAACTACGAGCAGTACTTC. Its protein is CASSQTSGNYEQYF.

This clone has only one observation. The genes are TRBV7-9 and TRBJ2-3; the match to TRBD1 covers 12 bases. This CDR3 contains 16 residues. Losses at the gene ends were 5 bases for V and 6 bases for J; bases not matched to a gene: 9. Per germline, CDR1 SEHNR and CDR2 FQNEAQ (reference sequence). CDR3 amino acids: CASSPPGTGGSDTQYF. CDR3 DNA sequence: TGTGCCAGCAGCCCGCCCGGGACAGGGGGCTCGGATACGCAGTATTTT.

The rearrangement uses TRBV10-2 and TRBJ2-7; the match to TRBD1 covers 8 bases. The CDR3 covers 14 residues. CDR1 is WSHSY and CDR2 is SAAADI in the germline V gene. V dropped 7 bases and J dropped 6; count of bases not matched to a gene: 11. The CDR3 sequence: CASTPFDRGGEQYF. Here the CDR3 DNA reads TGCGCCAGCACACCCTTCGACAGGGGTGGCGAGCAGTACTTC.

The chain is built from TRBV28 and TRBJ1-6, with D maybe TRBD1 (5 bases). The CDR3 covers 14 residues. With 8 bases removed from V and 4 bases from J, the gap between germline ends came to 12 bases. Germline CDR1 and CDR2: MDHEN and SYDVKM. The CDR3: CASGNRRYNSPLHF. The CDR3 bases are TGTGCCAGCGGTAACAGGAGATATAATTCACCCCTCCACTTT.

The V call is TRBV28, the J call TRBJ1-2; 9 bases fit TRBD1. V lost 1 base, J lost 8 bases, and 14 bases stayed unmatched. This CDR3 has 17 amino acids. Germline CDR1 is MDHEN and CDR2 is SYDVKM. The CDR3 bases are TGTGCCAGCAGTTTATACACCTACAGGGGGCGTTCGGGAGGCTACACCTTC. Protein: CASSLYTYRGRSGGYTF.

This clone was picked up one time. This specimen includes other DNA sequences encoding the same CDR3. The gene calls are TRBV30 and TRBJ2-7, with 8 bases identical to TRBD2. Germline values: CDR1 GTSNPN, CDR2 SVGIG (reference sequence). This CDR3 comprises 13 residues. The junction had 1 base not matched to a gene; V was cut back by 0 bases and J by 3 bases. The CDR3 coding sequence is TGTGCCTGGAGTGTTAGCGGGATCTACGAGCAGTACTTC. Its translation is CAWSVSGIYEQYF.

V gene TRBV27 combines with J gene TRBJ2-5; 8 nucleotides agree with TRBD1. The J call may be in error: the DNA end matches TRBJ2-7 better. Germline CDR1 is MNHEY and CDR2 is SMNVEV (reference sequence). The CDR3 extends over 14 amino acids. CDR3 sequence: CASSLKYRGYEQYF. The CDR3 DNA is TGTGCCAGCAGTTTAAAATACAGGGGGTACGAGCAGTACTTC.

V is TRBV11-3 and J is TRBJ1-1; TRBD1 might be the D (5 bases). From germline, CDR1 is SGHNT and CDR2 YENEEA. The CDR3 is 15 amino acids. V was pared by 1 base and J by 6 bases, with 15 bases between. CDR3 nucleotides: TGTGCCAGCAGCTTAGGGAGCGGGCAGGGAGCTGAAGCTTTCTTT. Protein: CASSLGSGQGAEAFF.